Sequencing of this T cell receptor (beta chain) was carried out in a study of blood T cell repertoires in COVID-19. The wider study: Spain, Italy and the United States supplied samples that represented acute and convalescent COVID-19. Sample material is recorded as cDNA or gDNA derived from T cells, B-cell-depleted T cells, or PBMCs.

CDR1 and CDR2 from the germline V gene are MNHNY and SVGAGI (reference sequence). The CDR3 loop spans 13 amino acids. With 4 bases removed from V and 0 bases from J, the gap between germline ends came to 4 bases. There are a few counts of this clone. Study processing details: How many nucleated cells were present was estimated from reference gene primer amplification. The protocol was immunoSEQ multiplex PCR, while the TCRdb copy is restricted to in-frame clones and leaves out a portion. The V and J calls and clone size are taken from that table; D and trimming were inferred from the DNA. The table lists about 46,000 clones, approximately 83% of them singletons.

Sequencing used peripheral blood. The chain recombines TRBV6-6 with TRBJ1-3; D not resolved. The clonotype comes from a human donor in a cohort sampled during active COVID-19. The donor label of this sample is uncertain. CDR3 amino acids: CASSLSSGNTIYF. The CDR3 bases are TGTGCCAGCAGTTTGAGCTCTGGAAACACCATATATTTT.